The present T cell receptor (beta chain) was sequenced within a study of identical twins. Overall study findings and caveats: One should note that invariant MAIT and iNKT cells could partly confound zero-insertion analyses. Abundant cord blood beta clonotypes carried fewer insertions; memory repertoires showed none.

Each CDR3 protein gets one entry after TCRdb re-called the 5' RACE reads with MiXCR. The table has 650,000 to 750,000 distinct CDR3 sequences, roughly 20% seen once. CDR1 is GTSNPN and CDR2 is SVGIG in the germline V gene (reference sequence). V lost 3 bases, J lost 0 bases, and 3 bases stayed unmatched. CDR3 length equals 17 residues. This clonotype was counted once. Antigen specificity is unknown. This sample was shared with a second study, whose subject was T cells expressing NK-cell markers.

This rearrangement joins TRBV30 to TRBJ2-1; TRBD2 agrees at 15 bases. The sequence came from a woman between 18 and 29 years old in good health. The sequenced sample was PBMCs. The CDR3 protein is CAWRGLAGGSSYNEQFF. CDR3 nucleotide sequence: TGTGCCTGGAGGGGACTAGCGGGAGGTAGCTCCTACAATGAGCAGTTCTTC.